The source of this T cell receptor (beta chain) is a study of blood T cell repertoires in COVID-19. Whole-study context: The analysed material was cDNA or gDNA that came from T cells, B-cell-depleted T cells, or PBMCs.

CDR1 is SGHNT and CDR2 is YENEEA in the germline V gene. The CDR3 runs 14 residues. V lost 7 bases, J lost 4 bases, and 6 bases stayed unmatched. Authors' data handling: The assay estimated nucleated cells by amplifying reference gene primers. Assay: immunoSEQ multiplex PCR; the TCRdb copy retains only in-frame clones and omits some. Clonal size and the V and J genes are those of that table, whereas D and trimming came from the DNA. The repertoire holds roughly 180,000 clones, with approximately 89% as singletons. The J gene is TRBJ2-1, the V gene TRBV11-3, with 8 bases matching TRBD1. Source material: peripheral blood. The TCR originated in a woman aged 55-75 years with acute or convalescent COVID-19. The CDR3 nucleotides are TGTGCCAGCAACCAGGGGGCTCAGTACAATGAGCAGTTCTTC. Its protein product is CASNQGAQYNEQFF.